The present entry profiles one T cell receptor (beta chain) with its context. CDR1 and CDR2 from the germline V gene are SGHNT and YYREEE (reference sequence). J gave up 2 bases and V 3 bases, and 3 bases lay outside the gene matches. This CDR3 comprises 15 residues. Measured with immunoSEQ multiplex PCR; TCRdb has only the in-frame clones, and not every one. The table has tens of thousands of clones, around 83% seen once. The data originate from a study of control samples from healthy donors and cancer patients. What was sequenced was PBMCs. This clonotype was obtained from a man aged 55 to 70 with head and neck cancer. The chain uses TRBV5-4 and TRBJ2-5, with 11 bases fitting TRBD1. The CDR3 region has the DNA TGTGCCAGCAGCTCCGGGACAGGGGGACAAGAGACCCAGTACTTC. Amino acid sequence: CASSSGTGGQETQYF. The variable domain in full, completed from reference TRBV5-4 and TRBJ2-5, reads ETGVTQSPTHLIKTRGQQVTLRCSSQSGHNTVSWYQQALGQGPQFIFQYYREEENGRGNFPPRFSGLQFPNYSSELNVNALELDDSALYLCASSSGTGGQETQYFGPGTRLLVL.